The clone carrying this T cell receptor beta chain was detected a few times. What it binds is unknown. For the TCR beta CDR3, multiplex PCR with 32 V and 13 J primers performed the amplification. One entry per CDR3 protein results from TCRdb running MiXCR on the multiplex PCR reads. The sample has roughly 10,000 distinct CDR3 sequences; approximately 20% are singletons. These data come from a study of immune heterogeneity within non-small cell lung tumors. Bulk tumor genomic DNA was the template, and each sample received about 600 ng. Each primary tumor yielded several biopsies, collected far apart from one another at surgery. Each patient presented with untreated, newly diagnosed non-small cell lung cancer and received curative surgery. Overall study results and limits: Recurrence of the same dominant CDR3 beta clonotypes was seen across tumor sites within a patient, and site-unique high-frequency clones were present alongside them.

What was sequenced was lung tumor tissue. The receptor comes from a man in his 60s with non-small cell lung cancer.

The CDR3 coding sequence is TGTGCCAGCAGGAGCGGCATTACAGGGTCAGGAAACACCATATATTTT. This codes for CASRSGITGSGNTIYF. This chain joins TRBV7-9 and TRBJ1-3; TRBD1 might be the D (6 bases). The CDR3 covers 16 residues. Germline CDR1 and CDR2: SEHNR and FQNEAQ (reference sequence). Trimming left V 6 bases short and J 4 bases short, with 19 bases between.